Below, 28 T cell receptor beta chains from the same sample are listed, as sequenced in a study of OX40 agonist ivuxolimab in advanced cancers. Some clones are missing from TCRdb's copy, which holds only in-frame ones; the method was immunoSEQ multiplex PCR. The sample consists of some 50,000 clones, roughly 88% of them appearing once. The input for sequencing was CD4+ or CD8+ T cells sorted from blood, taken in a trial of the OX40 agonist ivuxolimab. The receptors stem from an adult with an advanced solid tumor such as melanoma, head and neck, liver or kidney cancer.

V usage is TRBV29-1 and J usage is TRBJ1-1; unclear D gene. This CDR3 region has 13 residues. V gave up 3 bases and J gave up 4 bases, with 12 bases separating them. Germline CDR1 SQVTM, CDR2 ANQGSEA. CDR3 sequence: CSVDLGWATEAFF. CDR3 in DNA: TGCAGCGTTGATCTGGGATGGGCCACTGAAGCTTTCTTT.

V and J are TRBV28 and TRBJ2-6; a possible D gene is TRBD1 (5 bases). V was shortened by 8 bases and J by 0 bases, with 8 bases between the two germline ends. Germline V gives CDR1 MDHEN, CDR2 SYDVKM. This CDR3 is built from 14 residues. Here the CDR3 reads CASRRVSGANVLTF. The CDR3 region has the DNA TGTGCCAGCCGCAGGGTCTCTGGGGCCAACGTCCTGACTTTC. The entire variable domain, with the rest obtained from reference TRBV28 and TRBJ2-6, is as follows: DVKVTQSSRYLVKRTGEKVFLECVQDMDHENMFWYRQDPGLGLRLIYFSYDVKMKEKGDIPEGYSVSREKKERFSLILESASTNQTSMYLCASRRVSGANVLTFGAGSRLTVL.

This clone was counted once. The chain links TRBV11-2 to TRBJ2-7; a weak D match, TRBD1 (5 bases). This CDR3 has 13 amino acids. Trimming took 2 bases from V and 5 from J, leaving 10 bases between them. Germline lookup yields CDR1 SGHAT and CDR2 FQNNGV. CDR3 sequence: CASSLSQVNEQYF. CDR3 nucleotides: TGTGCCAGCAGCTTATCACAGGTCAACGAGCAGTACTTC.

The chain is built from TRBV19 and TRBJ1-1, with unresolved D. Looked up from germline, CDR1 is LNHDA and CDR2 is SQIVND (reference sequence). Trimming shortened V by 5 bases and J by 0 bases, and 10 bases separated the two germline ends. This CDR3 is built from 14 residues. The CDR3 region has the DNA TGTGCCAGTAGTTCTCCCCCCCTGAACACTGAAGCTTTCTTT. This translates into CASSSPPLNTEAFF.

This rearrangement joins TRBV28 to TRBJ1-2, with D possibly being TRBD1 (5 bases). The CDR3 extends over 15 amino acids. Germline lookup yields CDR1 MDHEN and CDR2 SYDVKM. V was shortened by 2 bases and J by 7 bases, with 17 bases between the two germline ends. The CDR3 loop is CASSLTAGGASGYTF. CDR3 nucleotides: TGTGCCAGCAGTTTAACGGCCGGGGGAGCCTCTGGCTACACCTTC.

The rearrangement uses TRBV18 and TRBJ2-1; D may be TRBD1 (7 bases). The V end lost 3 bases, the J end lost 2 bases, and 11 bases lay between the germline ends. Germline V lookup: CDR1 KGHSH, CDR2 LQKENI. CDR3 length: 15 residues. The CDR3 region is CASSPRGEPYNEQFF. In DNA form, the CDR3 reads TGTGCCAGCTCACCCAGGGGGGAACCCTACAATGAGCAGTTCTTC.

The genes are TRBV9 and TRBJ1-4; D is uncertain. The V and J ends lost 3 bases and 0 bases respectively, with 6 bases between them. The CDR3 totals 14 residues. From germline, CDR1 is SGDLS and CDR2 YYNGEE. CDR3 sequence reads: CASSAYPTNEKLFF. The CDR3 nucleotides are TGTGCCAGCAGCGCATACCCAACTAATGAAAAACTGTTTTTT.

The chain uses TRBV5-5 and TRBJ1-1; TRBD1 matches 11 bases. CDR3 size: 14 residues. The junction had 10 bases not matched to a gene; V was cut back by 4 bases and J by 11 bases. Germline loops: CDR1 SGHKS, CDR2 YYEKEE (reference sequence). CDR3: CASSPDRGLLGAFF. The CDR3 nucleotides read TGTGCCAGCAGCCCGGACAGGGGGCTATTGGGGGCTTTCTTT.

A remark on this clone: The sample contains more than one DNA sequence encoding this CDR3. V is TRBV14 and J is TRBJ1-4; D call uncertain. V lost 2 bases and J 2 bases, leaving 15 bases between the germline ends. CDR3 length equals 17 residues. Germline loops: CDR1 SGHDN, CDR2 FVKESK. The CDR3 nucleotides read TGTGCCAGCAGCCAATTCCGGGGTCGGCAGACTAATGAAAAACTGTTTTTT. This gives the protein CASSQFRGRQTNEKLFF.

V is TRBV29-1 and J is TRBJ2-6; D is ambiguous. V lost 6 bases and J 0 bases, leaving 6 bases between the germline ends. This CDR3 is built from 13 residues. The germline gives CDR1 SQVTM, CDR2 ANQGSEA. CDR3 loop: CSVATSGANVLTF. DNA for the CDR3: TGCAGCGTCGCTACCTCTGGGGCCAACGTCCTGACTTTC.

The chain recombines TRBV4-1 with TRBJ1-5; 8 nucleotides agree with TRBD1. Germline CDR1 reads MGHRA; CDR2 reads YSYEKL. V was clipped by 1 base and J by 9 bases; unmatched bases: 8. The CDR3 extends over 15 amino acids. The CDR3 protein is CASSQANRGDTPQHF. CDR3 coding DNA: TGCGCCAGCAGCCAAGCCAACAGGGGGGACACGCCCCAGCATTTT.

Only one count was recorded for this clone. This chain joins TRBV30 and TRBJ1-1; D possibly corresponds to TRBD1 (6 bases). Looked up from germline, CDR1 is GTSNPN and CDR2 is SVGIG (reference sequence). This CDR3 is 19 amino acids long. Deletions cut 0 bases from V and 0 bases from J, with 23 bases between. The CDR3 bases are TGTGCCTGGAGTGTACGTCGGGGGCGGGGTGGGATGATGAACACTGAAGCTTTCTTT. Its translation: CAWSVRRGRGGMMNTEAFF. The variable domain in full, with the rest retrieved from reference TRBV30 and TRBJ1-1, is SQTIHQWPATLVQPVGSPLSLECTVEGTSNPNLYWYRQAAGRGLQLLFYSVGIGQISSEVPQNLSASRPQDRQFILSSKKLLLSDSGFYLCAWSVRRGRGGMMNTEAFFGQGTRLTVV.

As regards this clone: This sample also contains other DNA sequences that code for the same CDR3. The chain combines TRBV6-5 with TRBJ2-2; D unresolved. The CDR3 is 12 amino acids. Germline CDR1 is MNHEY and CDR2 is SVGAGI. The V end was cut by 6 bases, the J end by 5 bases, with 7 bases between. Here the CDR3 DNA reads TGTGCCAGCAGGCTTGGGACCGGGGAGCTGTTTTTT. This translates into CASRLGTGELFF.

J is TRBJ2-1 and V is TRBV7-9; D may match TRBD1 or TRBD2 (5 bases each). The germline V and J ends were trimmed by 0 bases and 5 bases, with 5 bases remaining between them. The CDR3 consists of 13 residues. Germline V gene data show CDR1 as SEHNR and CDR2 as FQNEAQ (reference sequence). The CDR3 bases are TGTGCCAGCAGCTTAGCGGGACACAATGAGCAGTTCTTC. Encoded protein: CASSLAGHNEQFF.

The CDR3 is CASRPKQGNYGYTF. CDR3 in DNA: TGTGCCAGCAGACCGAAACAGGGGAACTATGGCTACACCTTC. This rearrangement joins TRBV6-1 to TRBJ1-2; TRBD1 matches at 7 bases. The V gene end was trimmed by 6 bases and the J gene end by 2 bases; junction bases not matched to a gene: 6. From germline, CDR1 is MNHNS and CDR2 SASEGT. CDR3 length equals 14 residues.

For the CDR3, the DNA is TGTGCCAGCAGTGAGGGAGGGGACAATGAAAAACTGTTTTTT. Protein: CASSEGGDNEKLFF. This chain connects TRBV2 to TRBJ1-4; possible D gene TRBD1, 5 bases. V gave up 3 bases and J gave up 5 bases, with 10 bases separating them. The CDR3 is 14 residues long. Germline CDR1 is SNHLY and CDR2 is FYNNEI.

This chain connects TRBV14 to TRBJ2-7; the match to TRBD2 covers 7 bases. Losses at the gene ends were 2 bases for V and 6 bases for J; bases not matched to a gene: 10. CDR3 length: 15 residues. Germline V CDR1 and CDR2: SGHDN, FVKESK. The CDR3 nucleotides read TGTGCCAGCAGCCAACAAATGGCGGGAGCATCCGAGCAGTACTTC. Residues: CASSQQMAGASEQYF. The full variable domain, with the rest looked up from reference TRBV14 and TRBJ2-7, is EAGVTQFPSHSVIEKGQTVTLRCDPISGHDNLYWYRRVMGKEIKFLLHFVKESKQDESGMPNNRFLAERTGGTYSTLKVQPAELEDSGVYFCASSQQMAGASEQYFGPGTRLTVT.

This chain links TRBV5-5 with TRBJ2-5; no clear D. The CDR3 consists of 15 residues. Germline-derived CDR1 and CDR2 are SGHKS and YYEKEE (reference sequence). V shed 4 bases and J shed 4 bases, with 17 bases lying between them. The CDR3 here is CASSNAGPPGETQYF. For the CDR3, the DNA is TGTGCCAGCAGCAACGCCGGGCCTCCAGGAGAGACCCAGTACTTC.

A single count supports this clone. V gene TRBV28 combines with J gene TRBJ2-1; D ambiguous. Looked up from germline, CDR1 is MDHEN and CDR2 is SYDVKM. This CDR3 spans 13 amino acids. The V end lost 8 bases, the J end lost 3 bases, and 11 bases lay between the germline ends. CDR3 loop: CASATLLYNEQFF. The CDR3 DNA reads TGTGCCAGCGCCACGTTACTCTACAATGAGCAGTTCTTC.

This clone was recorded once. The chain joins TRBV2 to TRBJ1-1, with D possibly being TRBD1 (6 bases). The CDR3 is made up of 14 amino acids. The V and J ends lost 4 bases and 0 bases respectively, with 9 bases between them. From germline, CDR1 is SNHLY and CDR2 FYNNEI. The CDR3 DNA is TGTGCCAGCAGTGCACAGGGAATGAACACTGAAGCTTTCTTT. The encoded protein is CASSAQGMNTEAFF.

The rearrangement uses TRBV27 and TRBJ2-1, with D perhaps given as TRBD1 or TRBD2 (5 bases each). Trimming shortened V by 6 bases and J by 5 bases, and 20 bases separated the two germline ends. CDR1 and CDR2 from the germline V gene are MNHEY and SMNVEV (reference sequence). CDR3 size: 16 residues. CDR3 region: CASRWVGDAINNEQFF. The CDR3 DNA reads TGTGCCAGCAGGTGGGTCGGGGACGCGATTAACAATGAGCAGTTCTTC.

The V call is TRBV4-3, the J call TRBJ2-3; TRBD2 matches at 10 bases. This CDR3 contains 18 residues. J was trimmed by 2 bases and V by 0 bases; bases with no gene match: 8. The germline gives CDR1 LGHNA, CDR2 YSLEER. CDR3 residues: CASSQEPSLAGVTDTQYF. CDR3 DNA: TGCGCCAGCAGCCAAGAGCCCTCCCTAGCGGGGGTCACAGATACGCAGTATTTT.

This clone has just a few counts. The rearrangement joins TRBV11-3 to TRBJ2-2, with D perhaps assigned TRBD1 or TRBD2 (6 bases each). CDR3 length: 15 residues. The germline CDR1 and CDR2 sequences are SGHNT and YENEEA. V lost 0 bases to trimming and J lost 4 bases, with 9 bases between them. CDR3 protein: CASSLDGGPTGELFF. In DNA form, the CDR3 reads TGTGCCAGCAGCTTAGATGGGGGGCCCACCGGGGAGCTGTTTTTT.

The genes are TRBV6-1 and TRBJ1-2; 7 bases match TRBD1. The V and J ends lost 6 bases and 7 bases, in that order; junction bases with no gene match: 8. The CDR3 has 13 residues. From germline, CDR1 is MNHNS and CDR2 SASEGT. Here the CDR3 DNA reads TGTGCCAGCAGAGGGAACAGGGGCGGTGGCTACACCTTC. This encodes CASRGNRGGGYTF.

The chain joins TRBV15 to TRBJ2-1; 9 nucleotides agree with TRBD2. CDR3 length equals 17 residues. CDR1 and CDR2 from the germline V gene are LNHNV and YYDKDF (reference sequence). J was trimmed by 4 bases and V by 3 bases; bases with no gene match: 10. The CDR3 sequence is CATSSDPGTSKYNEQFF. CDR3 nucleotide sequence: TGTGCCACCAGCAGTGATCCCGGGACTAGCAAATACAATGAGCAGTTCTTC.

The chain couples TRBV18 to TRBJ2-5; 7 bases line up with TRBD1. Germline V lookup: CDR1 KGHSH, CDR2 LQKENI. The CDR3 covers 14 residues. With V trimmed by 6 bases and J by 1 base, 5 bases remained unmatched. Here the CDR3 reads CASSTRDSQETQYF. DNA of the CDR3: TGTGCCAGCTCTACCAGGGACAGCCAAGAGACCCAGTACTTC.

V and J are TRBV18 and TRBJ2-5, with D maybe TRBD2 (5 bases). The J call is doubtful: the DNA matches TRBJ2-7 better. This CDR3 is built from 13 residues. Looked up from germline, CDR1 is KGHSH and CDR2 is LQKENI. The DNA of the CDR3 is TGTGCCAGCTCACCCCTACGAGGGCACGAGCAGTACTTC. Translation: CASSPLRGHEQYF.

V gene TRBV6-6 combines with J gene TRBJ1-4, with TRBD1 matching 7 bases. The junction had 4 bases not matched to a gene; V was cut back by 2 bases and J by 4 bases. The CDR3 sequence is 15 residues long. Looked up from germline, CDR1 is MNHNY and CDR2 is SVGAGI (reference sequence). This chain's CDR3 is CASSYVGQNNEKLFF. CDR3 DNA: TGTGCCAGCAGTTACGTGGGACAGAATAATGAAAAACTGTTTTTT.